The clone carrying this T cell receptor beta chain has ten or more counts. The data derive from a study of T cells in Graves' hyperthyroidism and ophthalmopathy. TCR beta CDR3 regions were amplified from RNA. HTBI primers were employed in a first-round RT-PCR of the TCR CDR3. TCRdb reprocessed the multiplex PCR reads with MiXCR, giving one entry per CDR3 protein. The data hold 350,000 or so distinct CDR3 sequences, with 15% to 20% observed a single time. The germline V and J ends were trimmed by 0 bases and 8 bases, with 11 bases remaining between them. The CDR3 loop spans 13 amino acids. The V gene's germline CDR1 is SGHRS and CDR2 YFSETQ.

The chain couples TRBV5-1 to TRBJ1-2; D is perhaps TRBD1 (5 bases). The origin of this receptor is a woman in her forties with Graves' ophthalmopathy. Input material: blood. The CDR3 DNA sequence: TGCGCCAGCAGCTTGGATGGGGCTGGCGGCTACACCTTC. This gives the protein CASSLDGAGGYTF.